The clone carrying this TCR beta chain was recorded at least ten times. The antigen is unknown. Libraries used 2 million unsorted PBMCs kept frozen in RNAlater. This CDR3 spans 13 amino acids. From germline, CDR1 is MNHNS and CDR2 SASEGT. Trimming shortened V by 9 bases and J by 4 bases, and 14 bases separated the two germline ends. The data originate from a study of neurological immune-mediated disorders. 5'RACE with 10-nucleotide random UMIs generated the cDNA. TCRdb used MiXCR to reprocess the 5' RACE reads, holding one entry per CDR3 protein. The profile covers tens of thousands of distinct CDR3 sequences, with about an eighth appearing a single time and approximately 1.8% taken by the ten largest. Findings and caveats of the study: It was HTLV-1-associated myelopathy that showed the most TCR clonal expansion, while multiple sclerosis showed the least, falling below healthy controls. The expanded clones of different subjects shared no CDR3 amino acid sequences (suggesting private repertoires in all groups).

The source is a man aged 60 to 75 in good health. Sequenced input: PBMCs. This chain connects TRBV6-1 to TRBJ2-3; D perhaps matches TRBD2 (5 bases). CDR3 bases: TGTGCCAGTATGAACTTCGGGGCAGATACGCAGTATTTT. This codes for CASMNFGADTQYF.